A selection of T cell receptor beta chains follows, all from one sample in a study of Graves' ophthalmopathy and Graves' hyperthyroidism. MiXCR was run by TCRdb on the multiplex PCR reads, yielding one entry per CDR3 protein. The table records hundreds of thousands of distinct CDR3 sequences, under 25% of them present only once. Sequenced: peripheral blood. Source of these receptors: a woman between 18 and 29 years old with stable Graves' hyperthyroidism. The CDR3 runs from the conserved cysteine through the conserved F or W. Fields, in order: J gene, clone size, V gene, D gene, CDR3 DNA, CDR3 protein. The D gene is left open where the match is weak. Clone size appears in some rows only: once, few, many, or a class for an expanded clone.

j_call: TRBJ2-5; clone_size: .; v_call: TRBV11-1; d_call: TRBD2; cdr3_nt: TGTGCCAGCAGTTCCGGGACTAGTTATAGAGTTCAAGAGACCCAGTACTTC; cdr3_aa: CASSSGTSYRVQETQYF
j_call: TRBJ2-7; clone_size: few; v_call: TRBV10-3; d_call: .; cdr3_nt: TGTGCCATCAGTGAGTCGGCCTGGGACGGTTCCTACGAGCAGTACTTC; cdr3_aa: CAISESAWDGSYEQYF
j_call: TRBJ1-5; clone_size: .; v_call: TRBV30; d_call: .; cdr3_nt: TGTGCCTGGAGTGCCCTCAAGGGCCAGCCCCAGCATTTT; cdr3_aa: CAWSALKGQPQHF
j_call: TRBJ1-2; clone_size: many; v_call: TRBV20-1; d_call: .; cdr3_nt: TGCAGTGCTAGAGCCCCGGGGATTGGGACAAAGGGCTACACCTTC; cdr3_aa: CSARAPGIGTKGYTF
j_call: TRBJ1-1; clone_size: many; v_call: TRBV29-1; d_call: .; cdr3_nt: TGCAGCGTTGTTAGCTACAGGGCTGGTGAAGCTTTCTTT; cdr3_aa: CSVVSYRAGEAFF
j_call: TRBJ2-2; clone_size: .; v_call: TRBV6-1; d_call: .; cdr3_nt: TGTGCCGGGGGGCAGGGTGAAACCGGGGAGCTGTGGTTT; cdr3_aa: CAGGQGETGELWF
j_call: TRBJ2-7; clone_size: .; v_call: TRBV15; d_call: TRBD1; cdr3_nt: TGTGCCACCAGGATGGCATGGGGACAGACCTACGAGCAGTACTTC; cdr3_aa: CATRMAWGQTYEQYF
j_call: TRBJ1-3; clone_size: once; v_call: TRBV7-2; d_call: TRBD1; cdr3_nt: TGTGCCAGCAGCGGACGACAGGGTCCCGGAAACACCATATATTTT; cdr3_aa: CASSGRQGPGNTIYF
j_call: TRBJ2-5; clone_size: many; v_call: TRBV20-1; d_call: TRBD2; cdr3_nt: TGCAGTGCCCCTCGGACTAGCGAGACCCAGTACTTC; cdr3_aa: CSAPRTSETQYF
j_call: TRBJ1-1; clone_size: many; v_call: TRBV12-3/TRBV12-4; d_call: TRBD1; cdr3_nt: TGTGCCAGCACCACAGGGGGCGGTGAAGCTTTCTTT; cdr3_aa: CASTTGGGEAFF
j_call: TRBJ1-1; clone_size: many; v_call: TRBV28; d_call: .; cdr3_nt: TGTGCCAGCAGTTTTGGGGAGCTAGGAGGGGCGGGTGAAGCTTTCTTT; cdr3_aa: CASSFGELGGAGEAFF
j_call: TRBJ1-2; clone_size: many; v_call: TRBV27; d_call: TRBD1; cdr3_nt: TGTGCCAGCAGTGTCGCGGGACAGGGGGACTATGGCTACACCTTC; cdr3_aa: CASSVAGQGDYGYTF
j_call: TRBJ2-2; clone_size: many; v_call: TRBV28; d_call: .; cdr3_nt: TGTGCCAGCACCTACTTCCTCGGCGCCGGGGAGCTGTTTTTT; cdr3_aa: CASTYFLGAGELFF
j_call: TRBJ2-2; clone_size: many; v_call: TRBV25-1; d_call: .; cdr3_nt: TGTGCCAGCAGTGATCTTAAGAACGGGGGGCAGACCGGGGAGCTGTTTTTT; cdr3_aa: CASSDLKNGGQTGELFF
j_call: TRBJ1-1; clone_size: many; v_call: TRBV6-1; d_call: .; cdr3_nt: TGTGCCAGCAGTGAACAGTTTCTTTTGAACACTGAAGCTTTCTTT; cdr3_aa: CASSEQFLLNTEAFF
j_call: TRBJ1-1; clone_size: many; v_call: TRBV7-8; d_call: .; cdr3_nt: TGTGCCAGCAGCTTTACGGGGCCTGAAGCTTTCTTT; cdr3_aa: CASSFTGPEAFF
j_call: TRBJ2-5; clone_size: many; v_call: TRBV12-5; d_call: .; cdr3_nt: TGTGCTAGTGGCCCAGGTGGCGGCCAAGAGACCCAGTACTTC; cdr3_aa: CASGPGGGQETQYF